The 20 T cell receptor beta chains below all came from one sample that was sequenced in a study of Ad26.COV2.S vaccination and SARS-CoV-2 variants. The treatment here: 15 to 20 received Ad26.COV2.S at low or high dose, single or two shots; roughly five received placebo; per-sample allocation not given. After the first vaccine or placebo injection, samples were drawn on day 63. Assay used: immunoSEQ multiplex PCR; TCRdb lists only in-frame clones, some missing. The table has some 450,000 clones, around 90% seen once; the top ten hold 4.3%. Sequencing used peripheral blood, obtained in a trial of Ad26.COV2.S vaccine versus placebo. The source is a person aged 18-60 years who received the Ad26.COV2.S COVID-19 vaccine or a placebo.

V and J are TRBV19 and TRBJ1-5, with TRBD1 matching 8 bases. Germline-derived CDR1 and CDR2 are LNHDA and SQIVND (reference sequence). The junction had 8 bases not matched to a gene; V was cut back by 5 bases and J by 2 bases. The CDR3 is made up of 16 amino acids. In DNA form, the CDR3 reads TGTGCCAGTAGTCCATGGACAGGGTCTGGCAATCAGCCCCAGCATTTT. Its translation is CASSPWTGSGNQPQHF. The complete variable domain, with remaining parts taken from reference TRBV19 and TRBJ1-5, reads DGGITQSPKYLFRKEGQNVTLSCEQNLNHDAMYWYRQDPGQGLRLIYYSQIVNDFQKGDIAEGYSVSREKKESFPLTVTSAQKNPTAFYLCASSPWTGSGNQPQHFGDGTRLSIL.

The chain recombines TRBV3-1 (or the pseudogene TRBV3-2) with TRBJ1-2; D unclear. Germline V gene sequence: CDR1 LGHDT, CDR2 YNNKEL (reference sequence). Deletions cut 2 bases from V and 8 bases from J, with 6 bases between. The CDR3 is 11 amino acids. CDR3 coding DNA: TGTGCCAGCAGCCAATCCGAGGGCTACACCTTC. This gives the protein CASSQSEGYTF.

This sequence joins TRBV5-4 and TRBJ1-1; 12 nucleotides align to TRBD1. Germline CDR1 reads SGHNT; CDR2 reads YYREEE (reference sequence). The V segment lost 0 bases and the J segment 9 bases; nucleotides outside the gene matches: 3. This CDR3 contains 14 residues. The CDR3 here is CASSLGDRGRKAFF. The CDR3 nucleotides are TGTGCCAGCAGCTTGGGGGACAGGGGGCGAAAAGCTTTCTTT.

The chain carries TRBV9 and TRBJ2-3; 12 nucleotides agree with TRBD2. The CDR3 runs to 16 residues. Germline CDR1 is SGDLS and CDR2 is YYNGEE. J lost 3 bases, V lost 4 bases, and 6 bases had no gene match. CDR3 nucleotides: TGTGCCAGCAGCCCGAGACTAGCGGGAGTTACAGATACGCAGTATTTT. Its translation is CASSPRLAGVTDTQYF.

The J gene is TRBJ2-7, the V gene TRBV6-2 or TRBV6-3; a weak D match, TRBD2 (6 bases). Germline V gene lookup returns CDR1 MNHEY and CDR2 SVGEGT. Trimming pared 5 bases from V and 0 bases from J, leaving 14 bases between. This CDR3 region has 15 residues. CDR3 amino acids: CASSITSAGSYEQYF. CDR3 sequence (DNA): TGTGCCAGCAGTATCACGTCAGCGGGCTCCTACGAGCAGTACTTC.

The V and J genes are TRBV5-6 and TRBJ2-7, with a tentative D call TRBD2 (6 bases). V lost 3 bases and J lost 3, with 13 bases in between. The CDR3 sequence is 14 residues long. Germline loops: CDR1 SGHDT, CDR2 YYEEEE. The CDR3 DNA reads as TGTGCCAGCAGCTCTGGGGGGACGCACTACGAGCAGTACTTC. This gives the protein CASSSGGTHYEQYF.

This chain uses TRBV24-1 with TRBJ2-3, with TRBD1 matching 7 bases. CDR1 is KGHDR and CDR2 is SFDVKD in the germline V gene. V trimming: 0 bases; J trimming: 2 bases; junction bases outside the gene matches: 7. The CDR3 is 17 residues long. CDR3 protein: CATSDLPGGDPTDTQYF. The CDR3 nucleotides read TGTGCCACCAGTGATTTGCCAGGGGGAGATCCCACAGATACGCAGTATTTT.

The DNA of the CDR3 is TGTGCCAGCAGCTTACAGAGAGCCGGGGAGCTGTTTTTT. Its translation: CASSLQRAGELFF. The chain couples TRBV7-3 to TRBJ2-2; D not resolved. V was shortened by 2 bases and J by 6 bases, with 7 bases between the two germline ends. CDR1 and CDR2 from the germline V gene are SGHTA and FQGTGA. CDR3 length: 13 amino acids.

DNA for the CDR3: TGTGCCAGCAGCTTAATTTACGGGGGGACCCAGTACTTC. It codes for CASSLIYGGTQYF. The rearrangement links TRBV7-9 to TRBJ2-5, with a possible D match to TRBD2 (6 bases). The V gene's germline CDR1 is SEHNR and CDR2 FQNEAQ (reference sequence). Trimming removed 2 bases at V and 7 bases at J, with 11 bases between. This CDR3 spans 13 amino acids.

In this sample, this clone turned up a few times. The chain uses TRBV5-4 and TRBJ1-6; weak D call: TRBD1 (6 bases). Per the germline V gene, CDR1 is SGHNT and CDR2 is YYREEE (reference sequence). The V end lost 3 bases, the J end lost 6 bases, and 10 bases lay between the germline ends. This CDR3 is built from 14 residues. The CDR3 sequence: CASSSGAGNSPLHF. CDR3 in DNA: TGTGCCAGCAGCTCGGGGGCGGGTAATTCACCCCTCCACTTT.

This rearrangement joins TRBV28 to TRBJ2-1; a possible D gene is TRBD2 (5 bases). The germline CDR1 and CDR2 sequences are MDHEN and SYDVKM. The ends were cut back, 3 bases at V and 4 bases at J, with 10 bases in the middle. The CDR3 length is 14 residues. The CDR3 loop is CASSFPSGYNEQFF. In nucleotides, the CDR3 is TGTGCCAGCAGTTTTCCTTCGGGGTACAATGAGCAGTTCTTC.

V usage is TRBV5-6 and J usage is TRBJ2-1; TRBD2 agrees at 10 bases. The ends lost 0 bases at V and 2 bases at J; junction bases unmatched: 8. Germline V gene lookup returns CDR1 SGHDT and CDR2 YYEEEE. The CDR3 sequence is 18 residues long. In DNA form, the CDR3 reads TGTGCCAGCAGCTTGGGAGCTAGCGGGAGTTTCACCTACAATGAGCAGTTCTTC. It codes for CASSLGASGSFTYNEQFF.

The chain is built from TRBV12-3 or TRBV12-4 and TRBJ2-1; the D is unclear. The CDR3 runs to 10 residues. V shed 6 bases and J shed 12 bases, with 9 bases lying between them. This CDR3 is CASSGTMQFF. The CDR3 nucleotides are TGTGCCAGCAGCGGAACTATGCAGTTCTTC.

This clone has more than one count but fewer than ten. The chain combines TRBV6-1 with TRBJ2-7; D is unclear. The germline V and J ends were trimmed by 2 bases and 6 bases, with 14 bases remaining between them. The CDR3 totals 14 residues. Germline CDR1 is MNHNS and CDR2 is SASEGT. The CDR3 sequence: CASSEFTDLLEQYF. For the CDR3, the DNA is TGTGCCAGCAGTGAATTCACGGACCTTCTCGAGCAGTACTTC.

This chain connects TRBV28 to TRBJ2-4; D gene ambiguous. The CDR3 length is 14 residues. Trimming stripped 3 bases from V and 1 base from J, with 7 bases between. Germline V gene sequence: CDR1 MDHEN, CDR2 SYDVKM. The CDR3 DNA reads TGTGCCAGCAGTTTGGTGTCGGCCAAAAACATTCAGTACTTC. Translating it yields CASSLVSAKNIQYF.

The chain carries TRBV9 and TRBJ2-2, with D uncertain. Germline CDR1 and CDR2: SGDLS and YYNGEE. Trimming cost V 6 bases and J 7 bases, with 16 bases left between them. The CDR3 consists of 14 residues. The CDR3 is CASNHNYGVGELFF. CDR3 bases: TGTGCCAGCAACCACAATTATGGGGTCGGGGAGCTGTTTTTT.

This rearrangement joins TRBV28 to TRBJ2-1; 10 bases match TRBD2. There are 15 residues in the CDR3. Looked up from germline, CDR1 is MDHEN and CDR2 is SYDVKM. J was trimmed by 5 bases and V by 6 bases; bases with no gene match: 7. In nucleotides, the CDR3 is TGTGCCAGCAGGCCGGGACTAGCGCGTAACAATGAGCAGTTCTTC. Translated: CASRPGLARNNEQFF. Variable domain in full (rest from reference TRBV28 and TRBJ2-1): DVKVTQSSRYLVKRTGEKVFLECVQDMDHENMFWYRQDPGLGLRLIYFSYDVKMKEKGDIPEGYSVSREKKERFSLILESASTNQTSMYLCASRPGLARNNEQFFGPGTRLTVL.

CDR3 protein: CASSPTSGRVTGELFF. The CDR3 DNA sequence: TGCGCCAGCAGCCCTACTAGCGGGAGGGTGACCGGGGAGCTGTTTTTT. The chain joins TRBV5-1 to TRBJ2-2; 13 bases align to TRBD2. J lost 5 bases, V lost 4 bases, and 5 bases had no gene match. Germline V gives CDR1 SGHRS, CDR2 YFSETQ. The CDR3 loop spans 16 amino acids.

This chain links TRBV19 with TRBJ2-7; D may be TRBD1 or TRBD2 (5 bases each). CDR1 and CDR2 from the germline V gene are LNHDA and SQIVND (reference sequence). Trimming stripped 3 bases from V and 0 bases from J, with 15 bases between. The CDR3 has 16 residues. The CDR3 protein is CASSMGALGTSYEQYF. The CDR3 nucleotides read TGTGCCAGTAGTATGGGAGCCCTCGGGACCTCCTACGAGCAGTACTTC. Variable domain in full (rest from reference TRBV19 and TRBJ2-7): DGGITQSPKYLFRKEGQNVTLSCEQNLNHDAMYWYRQDPGQGLRLIYYSQIVNDFQKGDIAEGYSVSREKKESFPLTVTSAQKNPTAFYLCASSMGALGTSYEQYFGPGTRLTVT.

This clone has only a few counts. The chain recombines TRBV2 with TRBJ2-7; D ambiguous. The V gene lost 7 bases and the J gene lost 1 base, with 8 bases spanning the gap. The CDR3 runs to 12 residues. Germline assignment: CDR1 SNHLY and CDR2 FYNNEI. The CDR3 DNA reads as TGTGCCAGCAACCCGGATTCCTACGAGCAGTACTTC. Amino acid sequence: CASNPDSYEQYF.